This entry is about one T cell receptor beta chain. The antigen is undetermined. This sample was taken from a study of cytomegalovirus exposure and HLA in healthy donors. Study overall: HLA-typed donors contributed around 85 million unique TCRs, which were held in an early data release.

Despite likely unrecorded immune exposures, the donors were nominally healthy at the time of sampling. Germline V CDR1 and CDR2: MNHNS, SASEGT. Between the trimmed V and J ends, which lost 3 bases and 12 bases, there was a span of 31 bases. This CDR3 spans 18 amino acids. Study observations and caveats: Later on, a genetic analysis was performed. It linked a missense variant in DCLRE1C with V- and J-gene trimming of TCR beta. What TCR beta sequences reportedly achieved was accurate prediction of HLA-A and HLA-B alleles in most subjects.

Use of 60 Vbeta and 13 Jbeta primers characterized the PCR. The repertoire was sequenced with immunoSEQ multiplex PCR; TCRdb's copy has only in-frame clones and lacks some. The table includes tens of thousands of clones, about 66% detected once. This sequence was found in a woman between 50 and 59 years old in good health and CMV-seropositive. The specimen was PBMCs. This sequence joins TRBV6-1 and TRBJ2-3; possible D gene TRBD2, 7 bases. For the CDR3, the DNA is TGTGCCAGCAGTGATGGGGCACGCGGGGGCCCTTCTGGTGTTACACAGTATTTT. Translating it yields CASSDGARGGPSGVTQYF.